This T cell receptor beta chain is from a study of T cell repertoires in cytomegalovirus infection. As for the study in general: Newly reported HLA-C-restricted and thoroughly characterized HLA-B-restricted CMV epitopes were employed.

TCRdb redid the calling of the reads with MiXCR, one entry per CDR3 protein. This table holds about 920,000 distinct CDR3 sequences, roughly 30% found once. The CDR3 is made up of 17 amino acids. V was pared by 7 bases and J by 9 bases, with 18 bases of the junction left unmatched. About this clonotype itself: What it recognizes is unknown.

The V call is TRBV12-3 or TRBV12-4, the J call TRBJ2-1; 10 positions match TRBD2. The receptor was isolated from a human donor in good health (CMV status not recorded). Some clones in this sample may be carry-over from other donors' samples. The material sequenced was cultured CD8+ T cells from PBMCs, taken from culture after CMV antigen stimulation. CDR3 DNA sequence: TGTGCCAGCACCCTTCCCTACAGCGGGGGGGCTATCGGTGAGCAGTTCTTC. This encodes CASTLPYSGGAIGEQFF.